A selection of T cell receptor beta chains follows, all from one sample in a study of T cell changes during pregnancy in multiple sclerosis. Libraries were prepared by immunoSEQ multiplex PCR; TCRdb keeps only in-frame clonotypes and omits some of them. The sample holds tens of thousands of clones, approximately 90% seen once. The sequenced sample was CD4+ T cells from peripheral blood mononuclear cells, obtained in the second trimester of pregnancy. The receptors were sampled from a female donor with multiple sclerosis, enrolled in a pregnancy study. Each CDR3 is given with its conserved first and last residue. The D gene is left open where the match is weak. Rows give clone size only sometimes, using once, few, many, or a class for an expanded clone.

>TRBV9|NA|TRBJ2-1|TRBD2
TGTGCCAGCAGCTCATACCCCGCGACTAGCGGGAGATACAATGAGCAGTTCTTC
CASSSYPATSGRYNEQFF
>TRBV5-1|NA|TRBJ2-7|TRBD2
TGCGCCAGCAGCTTGGGGGGGGGAGCGAGGAGCTCCTACGAGCAGTACTTC
CASSLGGGARSSYEQYF
>TRBV5-1|NA|TRBJ2-7|TRBD1
TGCGCCAGCAGCTTGACGCCGGGACAGGGATTATACGAGCAGTACTTC
CASSLTPGQGLYEQYF
>TRBV5-1|NA|TRBJ2-1|TRBD1
TGCGCCAGCAGCTTGGCGGGGGACAGGGGTCCCAATGAGCAGTTCTTC
CASSLAGDRGPNEQFF
>TRBV18|NA|TRBJ1-1|NA
TGTGCCAGCTCTAATCTAGGCACTGAAGCTTTCTTT
CASSNLGTEAFF
>TRBV25-1|NA|TRBJ2-7|NA
TGTGCCAGCAGTGACGGCAGGGTTGACCCCTACGAGCAGTACTTC
CASSDGRVDPYEQYF
>TRBV4-3|NA|TRBJ1-2|TRBD1
TGCGCCAGCAGCCAAGAAAGGGACAGGGACGGCTACACCTTC
CASSQERDRDGYTF
>TRBV2|NA|TRBJ2-7|NA
TGTGCCAGCAGTGAATCCTACTCCCTGCAGTACTTC
CASSESYSLQYF
>TRBV19|NA|TRBJ2-1|NA
TGTGCCAGTAGTATCCCACGAAGCCAAGTTTACAATGAGCAGTTCTTC
CASSIPRSQVYNEQFF
>TRBV5-1|once|TRBJ2-2|TRBD1
TGCGCCAGCAGCTCCGGGACAGTCGGGACCGGGGAGCTGTTTTTT
CASSSGTVGTGELFF
>TRBV7-2|NA|TRBJ1-2|NA
TGTGCCAGCAGCCTCCGTGCCGACAGGAACTATGGCTACACCTTC
CASSLRADRNYGYTF
>TRBV19|NA|TRBJ1-5|TRBD1
TGTGCCAGTAGGACAGGGGGTCAGCCCCAGCATTTT
CASRTGGQPQHF
>TRBV11-1|NA|TRBJ1-1|TRBD1
TGTGCCAGCAGCGCCGGGACAGGGTCGTGGGGAGAAGCTTTCTTT
CASSAGTGSWGEAFF
>TRBV27|NA|TRBJ2-5|NA
TGTGCCAGCAGTTCTATAACGGGTCAAGGAGGGACCCAGTACTTC
CASSSITGQGGTQYF
>TRBV9|NA|TRBJ2-3|NA
TGTGCCAGCAGCGTAGAGGTCAGGGATACGCAGTATTTT
CASSVEVRDTQYF
>TRBV7-2|NA|TRBJ1-5|NA
TGTGCCAGCAGCCCGGACACCCCTCAGCCCCAGCATTTT
CASSPDTPQPQHF
>TRBV7-3|NA|TRBJ2-1|NA
TGTGCCAGCAGCTTAAGCGGACATTACAATGAGCAGTTCTTC
CASSLSGHYNEQFF
>TRBV6-5|NA|TRBJ2-1|TRBD1
TGTGCCAGCAGCCCCGACAGGGCGTCCTACAATGAGCAGTTCTTC
CASSPDRASYNEQFF
>TRBV30|NA|TRBJ2-1|TRBD1
TGTGCCTGCCTAACAGGGGGCAAGCAGTTCTTC
CACLTGGKQFF
>TRBV10-3|once|TRBJ2-7|NA
TGTGCCATCAGTTGGACAGCCTACGAGCAGTACTTC
CAISWTAYEQYF
>TRBV11-2|NA|TRBJ2-2|NA
TGTGCCAGCAGCTTTGCCGGGGGTTTTGCGGAGGCGAACACCGGGGAGCTGTTTTTT
CASSFAGGFAEANTGELFF
>TRBV11-1|NA|TRBJ2-7|NA
TGTGCCAGCAGCTTGGGGCATCTCGGGGAGCAGTACTTC
CASSLGHLGEQYF
>TRBV28|NA|TRBJ2-7|TRBD2
TGTGCCAGCAGTCCAGGACTAGCGGGAGGGCCTAACGAGCAGTACTTC
CASSPGLAGGPNEQYF
>TRBV5-1|NA|TRBJ2-3|NA
TGCGCCAGCAGCCTTTCGTCTAGCACAGATACGCAGTATTTT
CASSLSSSTDTQYF
>TRBV9|few|TRBJ1-2|NA
TGTGCCAGCAGCAGACAGGCCTATGGCTACACCTTC
CASSRQAYGYTF
>TRBV19|NA|TRBJ1-1|NA
TGTGCCAGTAGTATTAGTAGCGCGACTGAAGCTTTCTTT
CASSISSATEAFF
>TRBV9|NA|TRBJ1-1|NA
TGTGCCAGCAGCGTAGTTCCCAGTGGTGGGAACACTGAAGCTTTCTTT
CASSVVPSGGNTEAFF
>TRBV5-1|NA|TRBJ2-3|TRBD2
TGCGCCAGCAGCTCGGAGGGAGGGAGGACAGATACGCAGTATTTT
CASSSEGGRTDTQYF
>TRBV5-4|NA|TRBJ2-1|NA
TGTGCCAGCAGAGCTGCGTCCGACTCCTACAATGAGCAGTTCTTC
CASRAASDSYNEQFF
>TRBV19|NA|TRBJ2-1|TRBD2
TGTGCCAGTAGTCCTCAAAGCGGGAGAGTCAACAATGAGCAGTTCTTC
CASSPQSGRVNNEQFF
>TRBV11-1|NA|TRBJ2-4|TRBD2
TGTGCCAGCAGCTCCGGGACTAGCGGGAACATTCAGTACTTC
CASSSGTSGNIQYF
>TRBV6-1|NA|TRBJ1-5|TRBD1
TGTGCCAGCAGTGAACAAGGGGGCGCGGGACAGCCCCAGCATTTT
CASSEQGGAGQPQHF
>TRBV11-2|NA|TRBJ2-5|TRBD2
TGTGCCAGCAGCTCGGGACTAGCGGGAGAGACCCAGTACTTC
CASSSGLAGETQYF
>TRBV28|NA|TRBJ1-1|NA
TGTGCCAGCAGCCTTCTTGGGGCTAGGGAAGCTTTCTTT
CASSLLGAREAFF
>TRBV9|NA|TRBJ2-7|NA
TGTGCCAGCAGCGTAGGGACAGCCTCCTACGAGCAGTACTTC
CASSVGTASYEQYF
>TRBV27|NA|TRBJ2-1|TRBD2
TGTGCCAGCAGTTTAGCTAGCGGGAGAATCAATGAGCAGTTCTTC
CASSLASGRINEQFF
>TRBV11-1|NA|TRBJ2-5|NA
TGTGCCAGCAGCTCCTCATGGGGGCTGGAGACCCAGTACTTC
CASSSSWGLETQYF
>TRBV29-1|NA|TRBJ1-1|NA
TGCAGCGCCACTGGGGGGGCAGCTTTCTTT
CSATGGAAFF
>TRBV18|NA|TRBJ2-3|NA
TGTGCCAGCTCACCCCGGTTCCTGAGTAGCACAGATACGCAGTATTTT
CASSPRFLSSTDTQYF
>TRBV11-2|NA|TRBJ2-1|NA
TGTGCCAGCAGCTTAGATAAATATGAGCAGTTCTTC
CASSLDKYEQFF
>TRBV9|NA|TRBJ2-1|NA
TGTGCCAGCAGCGTAGGGCCTTTGACAGAGTACAATGAGCAGTTCTTC
CASSVGPLTEYNEQFF
>TRBV9|NA|TRBJ2-1|NA
TGTGCCAGCAGCGTAGGGGCGGGATTCTACAATGAGCAGTTCTTC
CASSVGAGFYNEQFF
>TRBV10-3|NA|TRBJ1-3|NA
TGTGCCACTCACACCTCCTCTGGAAACACCATATATTTT
CATHTSSGNTIYF
>TRBV9|NA|TRBJ2-1|TRBD2
TGTGCCAGCAGCGTAGGACTAGCGGGTACTTCCTACAATGAGCAGTTCTTC
CASSVGLAGTSYNEQFF
>TRBV6-6|NA|TRBJ2-3|NA
TGTGCCAGCAGTTACGCAACGGGCACAGATACGCAGTATTTT
CASSYATGTDTQYF
>TRBV5-1|few|TRBJ1-2|NA
TGCGCCAGCAGCTTGGATGAACAGAACTATGGCTACACCTTC
CASSLDEQNYGYTF
>TRBV15|NA|TRBJ2-1|TRBD2
TGTGCCACCAGCAGGGGACTAGCGGGCTACAATGAGCAGTTCTTC
CATSRGLAGYNEQFF
>TRBV7-2|NA|TRBJ1-6|TRBD1
TGTGCCAGCAGACCCTCGGGACAGAGTAATTCACCCCTCCACTTT
CASRPSGQSNSPLHF
>TRBV5-1|NA|TRBJ2-1|TRBD2
TGCGCCAGCAGCCACAAGACTAGCGATAAAAGAAATGAGCAGTTCTTC
CASSHKTSDKRNEQFF
>TRBV9|few|TRBJ2-1|TRBD2
TGTGCCAGCAGCGTAGGTCGAGCGGGAGGGTTATGGAATGAGCAGTTCTTC
CASSVGRAGGLWNEQFF
>TRBV27|NA|TRBJ2-6|NA
TGTGCCAGCAGTCCCTCAGGGGCACATGGGGCCAACGTCCTGACTTTC
CASSPSGAHGANVLTF
>TRBV7-9|NA|TRBJ2-2|NA
TGTGCCAGCAGCTTAGCGGGAGTTCACACCGGGGAGCTGTTTTTT
CASSLAGVHTGELFF
>TRBV28|NA|TRBJ1-4|TRBD1
TGTGCCAGTACTTATGAGGGACAGGGGAATGAAAAACTGTTTTTT
CASTYEGQGNEKLFF
>TRBV19|NA|TRBJ2-2|TRBD1
TGTGCCAGTAGTATGGCAGGGGGTCGAATCGGGGAGCTGTTTTTT
CASSMAGGRIGELFF
>TRBV10-3|NA|TRBJ1-2|NA
TGTGCCACCAGGACAGATATCTTTAACTATGGCTACACCTTC
CATRTDIFNYGYTF
>TRBV7-2|NA|TRBJ2-2|TRBD1
TGTGCCAGCAGCTTCGACAGGGGGCGGAGCACCGGGGAGCTGTTTTTT
CASSFDRGRSTGELFF
>TRBV6-1|NA|TRBJ2-7|TRBD2
TGTGCCAGCAGTGAAAACGGGAGGCAGGGCGAGCAGTACTTC
CASSENGRQGEQYF
>TRBV28|NA|TRBJ2-6|TRBD1
TGTGCCAGCAGCCTGAACATCCGGGACAGGGGGCGTCCTGGGGCCAACGTCCTGACTTTC
CASSLNIRDRGRPGANVLTF
>TRBV20-1|NA|TRBJ2-7|NA
TGCAGTGCTATATCCCCAGGGGCGAAGTACTTC
CSAISPGAKYF
>TRBV30|NA|TRBJ1-6|NA
TGTGCCTGTATACCCCGGTCGTATAATTCACCCCTCCACTTT
CACIPRSYNSPLHF